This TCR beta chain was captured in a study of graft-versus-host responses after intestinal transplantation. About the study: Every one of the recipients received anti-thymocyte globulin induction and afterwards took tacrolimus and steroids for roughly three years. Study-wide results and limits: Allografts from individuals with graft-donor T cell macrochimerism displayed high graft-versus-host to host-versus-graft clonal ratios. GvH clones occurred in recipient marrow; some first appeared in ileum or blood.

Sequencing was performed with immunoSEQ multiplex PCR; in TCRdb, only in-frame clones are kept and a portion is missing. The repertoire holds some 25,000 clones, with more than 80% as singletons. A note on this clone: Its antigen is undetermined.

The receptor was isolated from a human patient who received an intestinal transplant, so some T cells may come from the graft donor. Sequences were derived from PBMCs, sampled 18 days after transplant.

The CDR3 is CASSDFGTEYGYTF. CDR3 in DNA: TGTGCCAGCAGTGACTTCGGGACGGAGTATGGCTACACCTTC. The rearrangement joins TRBV6-4 to TRBJ1-2; D may be TRBD1 (5 bases). The CDR3 extends over 14 amino acids. From germline, CDR1 is MRHNA and CDR2 SNTAGT. Trimming cost V 1 base and J 5 bases, with 11 bases left between them.